This is a list of T cell receptor beta chains from one sample in a study of blood T cell repertoires in COVID-19. TCRdb's copy holds only in-frame clones and misses some; the assay was immunoSEQ multiplex PCR. The sample gives about 100,000 clones, 88% of which show up once; around 5.4% is in the top ten. Material for sequencing was peripheral blood. The receptors were gathered from a human donor in a cohort sampled during active COVID-19. CDR3s include the opening cysteine and the closing phenylalanine or tryptophan. Fields, in order: D gene, clone size, V gene, J gene, CDR3 protein, CDR3 DNA. A D gene is named only where the DNA matches it firmly. Clone sizes are given selectively: once, few, many, or a class where the clone is expanded.

>TRBD1|.|TRBV6-1|TRBJ2-7
CASSEASWGQHSSYEQYF
TGTGCCAGCAGTGAAGCATCATGGGGACAGCATAGCTCCTACGAGCAGTACTTC
>.|.|TRBV28|TRBJ1-6
CASKIAGEFYNSPLHF
TGTGCCAGCAAGATAGCAGGGGAATTTTATAATTCACCCCTCCACTTT
>.|.|TRBV18|TRBJ1-1
CASSLKTGTEAFF
TGTGCCAGCTCTTTAAAAACCGGGACTGAAGCTTTCTTT
>TRBD2|.|TRBV14|TRBJ2-3
CASSRTSGLDTQYF
TGTGCCAGCAGCCGGACTAGCGGGTTAGATACGCAGTATTTT
>TRBD1|.|TRBV5-1|TRBJ2-5
CASSFQDRGRETQYF
TGCGCCAGCAGCTTCCAGGACAGGGGGCGTGAGACCCAGTACTTC
>.|few|TRBV23-1|TRBJ2-6
CASSHRPPGELSGANVLTF
TGCGCCAGCAGTCACCGCCCCCCAGGGGAGCTCTCTGGGGCCAACGTCCTGACTTTC
>.|.|TRBV6-2/TRBV6-3|TRBJ2-7
CASSYPAPNSYEQYF
TGTGCCAGCAGTTACCCCGCCCCAAACAGCTACGAGCAGTACTTC
>TRBD1|.|TRBV6-4|TRBJ1-2
CASSVGQGKGAYGYTF
TGTGCCAGCAGTGTGGGACAGGGAAAGGGGGCCTATGGCTACACCTTC
>TRBD2|.|TRBV19|TRBJ2-1
CASMARGGGSYNEQFF
TGTGCCAGTATGGCCCGGGGGGGCGGGAGCTACAATGAGCAGTTCTTC
>TRBD1|.|TRBV18|TRBJ1-3
CASSPRQGTLNTIYF
TGTGCCAGCTCACCGCGACAGGGAACACTGAACACCATATATTTT
>.|.|TRBV9|TRBJ1-2
CASSVGGGGNYGYTF
TGTGCCAGCAGCGTAGGGGGAGGGGGAAACTATGGCTACACCTTC
>.|.|TRBV15|TRBJ2-5
CATRVQETQYF
TGTGCCACCCGGGTACAAGAGACCCAGTACTTC
>.|.|TRBV28|TRBJ2-3
CASTRDSVIRDTQYF
TGTGCCAGTACCCGGGACTCCGTGATTCGAGATACGCAGTATTTT
>TRBD1|.|TRBV4-1|TRBJ1-4
CASSQDIQGANEKLFF
TGCGCCAGCAGCCAAGATATCCAGGGGGCTAATGAAAAACTGTTTTTT
>TRBD1|.|TRBV3-1/TRBV3-2|TRBJ2-6
CASSQGDRGSGANVLTF
TGTGCCAGCAGCCAAGGGGACAGGGGCTCTGGGGCCAACGTCCTGACTTTC
>TRBD2|.|TRBV5-4|TRBJ2-3
CASSRLAGGSTDTQYF
TGTGCCAGCAGCCGTCTAGCGGGAGGGAGCACAGATACGCAGTATTTT
>TRBD1|.|TRBV3-1/TRBV3-2|TRBJ2-5
CASKLRGSKETQYF
TGTGCCAGCAAACTCAGGGGGAGCAAAGAGACCCAGTACTTC
>TRBD2|.|TRBV7-6|TRBJ2-1
CASSLSGTSGYNEQFF
TGTGCCAGCAGCTTATCCGGGACTAGCGGCTACAATGAGCAGTTCTTC
>.|.|TRBV3-1/TRBV3-2|TRBJ2-7
CASSQVRGMSYEQYF
TGTGCCAGCAGCCAAGTCCGCGGGATGAGCTACGAGCAGTACTTC
>TRBD1|few|TRBV4-1|TRBJ1-5
CASSRLQGSLPGPQHF
TGCGCCAGCAGCCGACTACAGGGGTCCCTTCCAGGGCCCCAGCATTTT
>TRBD2|.|TRBV19|TRBJ2-1
CATSTAGGLGIEQFF
TGTGCCACAAGTACTGCGGGAGGCCTGGGTATTGAGCAGTTCTTC
>.|once|TRBV3-1/TRBV3-2|TRBJ2-7
CASSPAGTYEQYF
TGTGCCAGCAGCCCCGCAGGCACCTACGAGCAGTACTTC
>.|few|TRBV6-5|TRBJ2-2
CASTSDQRVTGELFF
TGTGCCAGCACATCGGACCAGCGGGTCACCGGGGAGCTGTTTTTT
>.|.|TRBV5-8|TRBJ1-1
CASREVAPKEAFF
TGTGCCAGCAGAGAGGTAGCCCCGAAGGAAGCTTTCTTT
>.|.|TRBV19|TRBJ1-5
CASRLRGGPVNQPQHF
TGTGCCAGTAGACTCCGGGGGGGGCCGGTAAATCAGCCCCAGCATTTT
>TRBD1|few|TRBV5-1|TRBJ1-6
CASSLMTGTGNSPLHF
TGCGCCAGCAGCTTAATGACCGGGACAGGGAATTCACCCCTCCACTTT
>TRBD1|.|TRBV9|TRBJ2-3
CASSLPGTGVTDTQYF
TGTGCCAGCAGCCTCCCCGGGACAGGGGTCACAGATACGCAGTATTTT
>.|few|TRBV7-2|TRBJ2-4
CASSLPQGKNIQYF
TGTGCCAGCAGCTTACCTCAGGGGAAAAACATTCAGTACTTC
>.|.|TRBV20-1|TRBJ2-3
CSATDSGLHTDTQYF
TGCAGTGCTACTGATTCGGGACTCCACACAGATACGCAGTATTTT
>.|.|TRBV4-2|TRBJ2-2
CASSQATGGGRELFF
TGTGCCAGCAGTCAAGCTACAGGGGGGGGAAGGGAGCTGTTTTTT
>TRBD1|.|TRBV6-6|TRBJ2-7
CASREAGGEQYF
TGTGCCAGCAGGGAGGCAGGGGGCGAGCAGTACTTC
>TRBD1|.|TRBV27|TRBJ1-3
CASSSLTGRGNTIYF
TGTGCCAGCAGTTCCCTGACAGGGCGGGGAAACACCATATATTTT
>.|.|TRBV11-2|TRBJ1-6
CASSFRHRDSPLHF
TGTGCCAGCAGCTTCAGACACAGGGACTCACCCCTCCACTTT
>.|.|TRBV30|TRBJ1-4
CAWSGLTGRGKLFF
TGTGCCTGGAGCGGCTTGACGGGAAGAGGAAAACTGTTTTTT
>TRBD1|once|TRBV28|TRBJ1-2
CASHQTQGAALYGYTF
TGTGCCAGCCACCAAACCCAGGGGGCGGCCCTCTATGGCTACACCTTC
>TRBD2|.|TRBV4-1|TRBJ2-1
CASSPKTLAGGPGSYNEQFF
TGCGCCAGCAGCCCCAAAACACTAGCGGGAGGGCCGGGCTCCTACAATGAGCAGTTCTTC
>.|.|TRBV28|TRBJ1-2
CASRQTAPRGYTF
TGTGCCAGCAGGCAGACAGCGCCGAGGGGCTACACCTTC
>.|.|TRBV25-1|TRBJ2-6
CASSSAPGSGANVLTF
TGTGCCAGCAGTTCCGCTCCAGGCTCTGGGGCCAACGTCCTGACTTTC
>TRBD2|.|TRBV14|TRBJ2-5
CASSQASSGSSQETQYF
TGTGCCAGCAGCCAGGCCTCTAGCGGGAGTAGCCAAGAGACCCAGTACTTC